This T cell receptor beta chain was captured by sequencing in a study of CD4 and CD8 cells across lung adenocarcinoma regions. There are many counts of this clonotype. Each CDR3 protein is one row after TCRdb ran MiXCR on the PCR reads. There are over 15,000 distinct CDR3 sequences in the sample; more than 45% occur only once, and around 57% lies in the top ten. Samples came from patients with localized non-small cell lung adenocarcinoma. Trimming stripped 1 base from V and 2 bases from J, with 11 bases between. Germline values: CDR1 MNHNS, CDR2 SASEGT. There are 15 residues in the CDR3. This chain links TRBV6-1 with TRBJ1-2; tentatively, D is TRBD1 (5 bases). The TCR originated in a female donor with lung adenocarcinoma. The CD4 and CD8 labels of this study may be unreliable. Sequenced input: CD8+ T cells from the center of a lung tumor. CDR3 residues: CASSEEGAANYGYTF. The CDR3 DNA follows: TGTGCCAGCAGTGAAGAAGGGGCGGCCAACTATGGCTACACCTTC.